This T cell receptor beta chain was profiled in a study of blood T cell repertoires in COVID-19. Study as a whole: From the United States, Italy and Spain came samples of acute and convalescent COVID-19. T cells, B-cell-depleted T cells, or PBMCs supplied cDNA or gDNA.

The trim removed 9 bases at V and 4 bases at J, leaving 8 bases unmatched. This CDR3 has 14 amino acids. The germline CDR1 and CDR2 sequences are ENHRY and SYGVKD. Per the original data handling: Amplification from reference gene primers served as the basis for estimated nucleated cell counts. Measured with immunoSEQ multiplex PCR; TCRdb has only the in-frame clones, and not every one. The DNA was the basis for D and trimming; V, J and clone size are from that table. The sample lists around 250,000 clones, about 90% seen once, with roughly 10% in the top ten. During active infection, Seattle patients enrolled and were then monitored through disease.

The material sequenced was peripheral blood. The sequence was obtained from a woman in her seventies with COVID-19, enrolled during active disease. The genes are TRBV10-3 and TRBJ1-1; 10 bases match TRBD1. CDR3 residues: CAIRRDRGGTEAFF. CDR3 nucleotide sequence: TGTGCCATACGCCGGGACAGGGGTGGCACTGAAGCTTTCTTT.